These T cell receptor beta chains were read from a single sample in a study of CD4 T cells in relation to SARS-CoV-2 and coronaviruses. The assay was immunoSEQ multiplex PCR, and TCRdb's table has in-frame clones only and misses some. The repertoire has more than 15,000 clones, approximately 78% of them found once; the top ten carry about a fifth. Antigens of these TCRs are unknown. Material for sequencing was CD4+ T cells from PBMCs, cultured in vitro. Every receptor here comes from a human donor in good health. Both conserved end residues are part of each CDR3. A D gene is named only where the DNA matches it firmly. The size field is filled for only some rows; it gives once, few, many or a size class.

cdr3_nt	cdr3_aa	v_call	d_call	clone_size	j_call
TGCGCCAGCAGCTTGGGGATGACAGGGGGCGCGGATTCACCCCTCCACTTT	CASSLGMTGGADSPLHF	TRBV5-1	TRBD1	NA	TRBJ1-6
TGTGCCAGCAGCTTAGAGGTGGGGCGGGGGGCCTACAATGAGCAGTTCTTC	CASSLEVGRGAYNEQFF	TRBV7-2	TRBD2	NA	TRBJ2-1
TGTGCCAGCAGTTACGGGACAGGGGGAGTTCAGCCCCAGCATTTT	CASSYGTGGVQPQHF	TRBV6-6	TRBD1	NA	TRBJ1-5
TGCGCCAGCAGCCCCCTCGGTTGGGTTAGCGGGAGTCCCACCGGGGAGCTGTTTTTT	CASSPLGWVSGSPTGELFF	TRBV5-1	TRBD2	NA	TRBJ2-2
TGTGCCAGTAACACCAGGGGGGGCAATCAGCCCCAGCATTTT	CASNTRGGNQPQHF	TRBV19	TRBD1	few	TRBJ1-5
TGCAGTGCTAGTGGGGGGGGTCCAGCTGAAGCTTTCTTT	CSASGGGPAEAFF	TRBV20-1	NA	NA	TRBJ1-1
TGTGCCAGCAGCCAAGATCAGGGCTCTGGGGCCAACGTCCTGACTTTC	CASSQDQGSGANVLTF	TRBV4-2	NA	NA	TRBJ2-6
TGTGCCATCAGAATCGGGACGGAACCCTACAATGAGCAGTTCTTC	CAIRIGTEPYNEQFF	TRBV10-3	NA	NA	TRBJ2-1
TGCGCCAGCAGCCAAGAGGGACAGGGTTACTCACCCCTCCACTTT	CASSQEGQGYSPLHF	TRBV4-1	TRBD1	NA	TRBJ1-6
TGTGCCAGCAGTGAATCGGGGAGCTCCTACGAGCAGTACTTC	CASSESGSSYEQYF	TRBV6-1	NA	NA	TRBJ2-7
TGTGCCAGCAGTCGCGACAGGGACTACAATGAGCAGTTCTTC	CASSRDRDYNEQFF	TRBV6-5	TRBD1	NA	TRBJ2-1
TGTGCCAGCAGCTTGGAGGCTAGCGGGAGGGGGCAGTACTTC	CASSLEASGRGQYF	TRBV5-4	TRBD2	NA	TRBJ2-7
TGTGCCAGCAGTTTTTCGGGGTTAGATACGCAGTATTTT	CASSFSGLDTQYF	TRBV12-3/TRBV12-4	NA	NA	TRBJ2-3
TGTGCCATCAGTGAGTCTGAACTGCGGGGCTACACCTTC	CAISESELRGYTF	TRBV10-3	NA	NA	TRBJ1-2
TGTGCCAGCAGTACACTGGGCGGGAATCAGCCCCAGCATTTT	CASSTLGGNQPQHF	TRBV6-5	NA	NA	TRBJ1-5
TGTGCCAGCAGTGAGCTAGACACAGATACGCAGTATTTT	CASSELDTDTQYF	TRBV2	NA	NA	TRBJ2-3
TGTGCCAGCAGCCAAGTCGGCTTTGGAACCGGGGAGCTGTTTTTT	CASSQVGFGTGELFF	TRBV4-2	NA	few	TRBJ2-2
TGTGCCAGCAGCCAAGATTTTGCGGGCCTCGACCAGTACTTC	CASSQDFAGLDQYF	TRBV3-1/TRBV3-2	NA	NA	TRBJ2-5
TGCGCCAGCAGCCCCGGGACAGGGTATCATGGCTACACCTTC	CASSPGTGYHGYTF	TRBV5-1	TRBD1	NA	TRBJ1-2
TGCAGCGTTGTACAGGGGGCATCCTACGAGCAGTACTTC	CSVVQGASYEQYF	TRBV29-1	TRBD1	NA	TRBJ2-7
TGTGCCAGCAGCGCCCAGGTGGGTCGGGCGCAGTATTTT	CASSAQVGRAQYF	TRBV11-3	NA	NA	TRBJ2-3
TGTGCCAGCAGTGACTCTAGCGGGAGGGCCAATGAGCAGTTCTTC	CASSDSSGRANEQFF	TRBV25-1	TRBD2	NA	TRBJ2-1
TGTGCCAGCAGTTTTATGGGTCTCGGGACAAGGAGTGGAAACACCATATATTTT	CASSFMGLGTRSGNTIYF	TRBV28	NA	few	TRBJ1-3
TGTGCCAGTAAGGACAGGGTAGATTCACCCCTCCACTTT	CASKDRVDSPLHF	TRBV19	TRBD1	NA	TRBJ1-6
TGTGCCAGCAGCTTCACCATTAGTGACACCGGGGAGCTGTTTTTT	CASSFTISDTGELFF	TRBV5-4	NA	few	TRBJ2-2
TGTGCCACCAGTGATGGTCAGGGATATTCAACTGAAGCTTTCTTT	CATSDGQGYSTEAFF	TRBV24-1	NA	few	TRBJ1-1
TGTGCCAGCAGGGGAACGGGGGACAATCAGCCCCAGCATTTT	CASRGTGDNQPQHF	TRBV2	NA	NA	TRBJ1-5
TGTGCCAGCGCTTCGGGGACTAGCGCCTACAATGAGCAGTTCTTC	CASASGTSAYNEQFF	TRBV11-3	TRBD2	NA	TRBJ2-1
TGTGCCACCGCCGGGACACCGAACACTGAAGCTTTCTTT	CATAGTPNTEAFF	TRBV30	NA	NA	TRBJ1-1
TGTGCCAGCAGTATTCAGGGGGCTCAGACTGAAGCTTTCTTT	CASSIQGAQTEAFF	TRBV6-2/TRBV6-3	TRBD1	NA	TRBJ1-1
TGCGCCAGCAGACCTGGACAGGGGTACGGGGAGCTGTTTTTT	CASRPGQGYGELFF	TRBV5-1	TRBD1	NA	TRBJ2-2
TGTGCCAGCAGCTGGGGGACAGACAATGAGCAGTTCTTC	CASSWGTDNEQFF	TRBV7-7	TRBD1	NA	TRBJ2-1
TGTGCCAGCAGCTTAGCAGGCATAGCGGGAGCCTACAATGAGCAGTTCTTC	CASSLAGIAGAYNEQFF	TRBV11-3	TRBD2	NA	TRBJ2-1
TGTGCCAGCGGGGACGGTTACTCTGGGGCCAACGTCCTGACTTTC	CASGDGYSGANVLTF	TRBV24-1	NA	NA	TRBJ2-6
TGTGCCAGTAGTACTATCGGGAGCTCCACCGAGCAGTACTTC	CASSTIGSSTEQYF	TRBV19	NA	NA	TRBJ2-7
TGCAGCGTTGGCGGGGCATCCTCCTACGAGCAGTACTTC	CSVGGASSYEQYF	TRBV29-1	NA	NA	TRBJ2-7
TGTGCCAGCAGTAGCCCCGGGAGCAGGGGGCGTTCACCCCTCCACTTT	CASSSPGSRGRSPLHF	TRBV28	TRBD1	NA	TRBJ1-6
TGTGCCAGCAGTGAAGCGGAGGGGCCCCCCTACAATGAGCAGTTCTTC	CASSEAEGPPYNEQFF	TRBV6-1	NA	NA	TRBJ2-1
TGTGCCAGCAGCGCTACAGGGGGGAAGACCCAGTACTTC	CASSATGGKTQYF	TRBV9	TRBD1	NA	TRBJ2-5
TGCGCCAGCAGCTTGGTTCCAGATACGCAGTATTTT	CASSLVPDTQYF	TRBV5-1	NA	NA	TRBJ2-3
TGTGCCAGCAGCCACCGCGGCTCACGGGAACTTTATGGCTACACCTTC	CASSHRGSRELYGYTF	TRBV3-1/TRBV3-2	NA	once	TRBJ1-2
TGCGCCAGCAGCTTGGGAGTCGGGGGTAAGGAAAAACTGTTTTTT	CASSLGVGGKEKLFF	TRBV5-1	NA	NA	TRBJ1-4
TGTGCCAGCAGGAGGGGAATGGACACTGAAGCTTTCTTT	CASRRGMDTEAFF	TRBV7-3	NA	NA	TRBJ1-1
TGTGCCAGCAGTTCAGGGAGCACAGATACGCAGTATTTT	CASSSGSTDTQYF	TRBV28	NA	NA	TRBJ2-3
TGTGCCAGCAGCCGAGGGACTAGCGGCCACAATGAGCAGTTCTTC	CASSRGTSGHNEQFF	TRBV7-9	TRBD2	NA	TRBJ2-1
TGCGCCAGCAGCCAAGATCATCTCGGAGGAGCGGGAGTCTCTGAGACCCAGTACTTC	CASSQDHLGGAGVSETQYF	TRBV4-1	TRBD2	few	TRBJ2-5
TGTGCTAGTGGTTTGGGGAGGGGACTAGCGGGAGGCGAAACCGGGGAGCTGTTTTTT	CASGLGRGLAGGETGELFF	TRBV12-5	TRBD2	NA	TRBJ2-2
TGTGCCTGGAGTGTATGGGGGACAGATTTTGGCTACACCTTC	CAWSVWGTDFGYTF	TRBV30	TRBD1	NA	TRBJ1-2
TGCAGTGCTAGTAGACTAGCGGGAGTTCCGGGCACAGATACGCAGTATTTT	CSASRLAGVPGTDTQYF	TRBV20-1	TRBD2	NA	TRBJ2-3
TGTGCCAGCAACCCCTCCATGGGGGGCAATCAGCCCCAGCATTTT	CASNPSMGGNQPQHF	TRBV28	NA	NA	TRBJ1-5
TGTGCCAGCAGCTGGGACGTGCGGAATTCACCCCTCCACTTT	CASSWDVRNSPLHF	TRBV11-2	NA	few	TRBJ1-6
TGTGCCAGCAGCCAAGAATGGGACAGGGAACAGTACTTC	CASSQEWDREQYF	TRBV3-1/TRBV3-2	TRBD1	NA	TRBJ2-7